Listed below are T cell receptor beta chains from one sample, sequenced in a study of regulatory T cells in long-lasting Graves disease. TCRdb processed the multiplex PCR reads anew with MiXCR; each CDR3 protein has one entry. The sample shows 400,000 to 650,000 distinct CDR3 sequences, roughly 15% of them seen only once. The same sample was also used in a study of T cells in Graves' hyperthyroidism and ophthalmopathy.

This specimen was peripheral blood mononuclear cells (PBMCs), taken at new diagnosis, from a patient treated with antithyroid drugs. These receptors came from a woman aged 35-60 years with Graves disease. CDR3s include the opening cysteine and the closing phenylalanine or tryptophan. D genes are given only for firm matches. Some rows mark clone size as missing; the rest say once, few, many or name a class of expanded clone.

length	size	V	J	D	DNA	CDR3
15	few	TRBV9	TRBJ2-7	TRBD1	TGTGCCAGCAGCCCCCGACAGGGTACGTCCTACGAGCAGTACTTC	CASSPRQGTSYEQYF
13	-	TRBV12-3/TRBV12-4	TRBJ1-5	-	TGTGCCAGCAGTTCCAGGGATGATCAGCCCCAGCATTTT	CASSSRDDQPQHF
14	few	TRBV5-1	TRBJ2-7	-	TGCGCCAGCAGTAGGGCAGTATCCAGGGACGAGCAGTACTTC	CASSRAVSRDEQYF
12	few	TRBV29-1	TRBJ2-1	TRBD1	TGCAGCGTGGATAACAGGGGCGATGAGCAGTTCTTC	CSVDNRGDEQFF
13	many	TRBV12-3/TRBV12-4	TRBJ2-7	TRBD1	TGTGCCAGCAGTTTGGACAGGGGTTTCGAGCAGTACTTC	CASSLDRGFEQYF
13	many	TRBV12-3/TRBV12-4	TRBJ1-2	-	TGTGCCAGCAGTTTCACAGGGTTCTATGGCTACACCTTC	CASSFTGFYGYTF
16	many	TRBV27	TRBJ2-4	TRBD1	TGTGCCAGCAGTCCCCCGACAGGGTACGCCAAAAACATTCAGTACTTC	CASSPPTGYAKNIQYF
16	-	TRBV18	TRBJ1-1	-	TGTGCCAGCTCACCATCGGAGAGGGTGGTGAACACTGAAGCTTTCTTT	CASSPSERVVNTEAFF
16	-	TRBV4-1	TRBJ1-4	-	TGCGCCAGCAGCCAAGAGGGAATCCCCCCCGGGGGAAAACTGTTTTTT	CASSQEGIPPGGKLFF
14	few	TRBV18	TRBJ1-2	-	TGTGCCAGCTCACCGCTCTCCGCCAGAGGTGGCTACACCTTC	CASSPLSARGGYTF
17	many	TRBV14	TRBJ2-5	-	TGTGCCAGCAGCCTACAAGAGGGGTTAATGGGACAAGAGACCCAGTACTTC	CASSLQEGLMGQETQYF
13	many	TRBV12-3/TRBV12-4	TRBJ1-2	-	TGTGCCAGCAGTCGTATCGGGACCCCTACACACACCTTC	CASSRIGTPTHTF
17	few	TRBV5-8	TRBJ2-1	-	TGTGCCAGCAGCTTGTATCGGGGGCCCACCTCCTACAATGAGCAGTTCTTC	CASSLYRGPTSYNEQFF
13	few	TRBV28	TRBJ1-5	-	TGTGCCACCAGGTCAGGAACTCATCAGCCCCAGCATTTT	CATRSGTHQPQHF
13	few	TRBV19	TRBJ1-1	-	TGTGCCAGTGCCCATGCCTCGTACACTGAAGCTTTCTTT	CASAHASYTEAFF
15	many	TRBV11-2	TRBJ1-5	-	TGTGCCAGCAGCGTAAGGGACACGGGAGTGCAGCCCCAGCATTTT	CASSVRDTGVQPQHF
14	many	TRBV12-3/TRBV12-4	TRBJ1-2	-	TGTGCCAGCAGTTTGAGGGACAACGGCTATGGCTACACCTTC	CASSLRDNGYGYTF
15	many	TRBV4-1	TRBJ1-2	TRBD1	TGCGCCAGCAGCCGACAGGGGGCAGGGGACTATGGCTACACCTTC	CASSRQGAGDYGYTF
13	-	TRBV7-3	TRBJ2-3	-	TGTGCCAGCAGCTTCACGGCCACAGATACGCAGTATTTT	CASSFTATDTQYF
14	few	TRBV6-1	TRBJ1-6	-	TGTGCCAGCACCCCAAGGGCGGATAATTCACCCCTCCACTTT	CASTPRADNSPLHF
12	few	TRBV19	TRBJ2-7	-	TGTGCCAGTAGTTTAATGGGTGACGAGCAGTACTTC	CASSLMGDEQYF
15	many	TRBV18	TRBJ2-2	TRBD1	TGTGCCAGCATGGACAGGGGGACGAACACCGGGGAGCTGTTTTTT	CASMDRGTNTGELFF
16	-	TRBV5-1	TRBJ2-1	TRBD2	TGCGCCAGCAGCTTAGCTAGCGGGGGGGTCTACAATGAGCAGTTCTTC	CASSLASGGVYNEQFF
14	many	TRBV3-1	TRBJ2-1	-	TGTGCCAGCAGCCACCTCCCGCCTAACAATGAGCAGTTCTTC	CASSHLPPNNEQFF
13	many	TRBV18	TRBJ2-5	TRBD1	TGTGCCAGCTCAGTTGGGACAGTCTCGACCCAGTACTTC	CASSVGTVSTQYF
15	few	TRBV7-3	TRBJ2-5	-	TGTGCCAGCAGCTTAGAAGGCGCCGGCCAAGAGACCCAGTACTTC	CASSLEGAGQETQYF
14	-	TRBV18	TRBJ1-6	-	TGTGCCAGCTCCCAAACAGGGAGCAATTCACCCCTCCACTTT	CASSQTGSNSPLHF
14	many	TRBV3-1	TRBJ2-7	TRBD1	TGTGCCAGCAGCCAACAGGGGGTACCCTACGAGCAGTACTTC	CASSQQGVPYEQYF
18	-	TRBV13	TRBJ2-7	-	TGTGCCAGCAGCGCAGACCGGGACACCTTTATTTATACCTACGAGCAGTACTTC	CASSADRDTFIYTYEQYF
14	-	TRBV15	TRBJ1-5	-	TGTGCCACCAGCGGAAAGTATAGCAATCAGCCCCAGCATTTT	CATSGKYSNQPQHF
13	many	TRBV2	TRBJ1-6	-	TGTGCCAGAGACCGGGACGATGGGACACCCCTCCACTTT	CARDRDDGTPLHF
15	few	TRBV12-3/TRBV12-4	TRBJ2-2	TRBD2	TGTGCCAGCAGCCGGGCTAGCGGGGGAACCGGGGAGCTGTTTTTT	CASSRASGGTGELFF
13	-	TRBV10-1	TRBJ2-2	-	TGCGCCAGCAGTGTCGGGGGAGCCGGGGAGCTGTTTTTT	CASSVGGAGELFF
11	few	TRBV5-1	TRBJ2-5	-	TGCGCCAGCATGGATTTCGAGACCCAGTACTTC	CASMDFETQYF
14	-	TRBV2	TRBJ2-3	TRBD1	TGTGCCAGCAGTGGGATCGAGGACAGGGATACGCAGTATTTT	CASSGIEDRDTQYF
13	once	TRBV18	TRBJ2-1	-	TGTGCCAGCCCACCAGGGGTGCTAAACGAGCAGTTCTTC	CASPPGVLNEQFF
13	-	TRBV6-1	TRBJ1-1	-	TGTGCCAGCAGTGAAAATCGAAGGAACGGGGCTTTCTTT	CASSENRRNGAFF
16	many	TRBV13	TRBJ1-6	-	TGTGCCAGCAGTTCCCCCGGCCCGGACGGGGGCTCACCCCTCCACTTT	CASSSPGPDGGSPLHF
14	few	TRBV27	TRBJ2-7	-	TGTGCCAGCAGTTTAGTAGGGGGTGTCTACGAGCAGTACTTC	CASSLVGGVYEQYF
16	many	TRBV10-3	TRBJ1-5	TRBD1	TGTGCCATCGGCGCCTCGCGGGGACAGGGAGATCAGCCCCAGCATTTT	CAIGASRGQGDQPQHF
14	many	TRBV28	TRBJ1-2	-	TGTGCCAGCAGTCCCGTTCATAGGACCTATGGCTACACCTTC	CASSPVHRTYGYTF
13	many	TRBV27	TRBJ1-4	-	TGTGCCAGCAGTTTATCGGACAGTGAAAAACTGTTTTTT	CASSLSDSEKLFF
16	-	TRBV4-1	TRBJ2-3	TRBD2	TGTGCCAGCAGCCAGACAGCGGGGGAGGGCACAGATACGCAGTATTTT	CASSQTAGEGTDTQYF
12	many	TRBV12-3/TRBV12-4	TRBJ2-3	-	TGTGCCAGCAGTTTGGGGAAGAATACGCAGTATTTT	CASSLGKNTQYF
13	few	TRBV10-3	TRBJ1-1	-	TGTGCCATCAGCCGACAGGAGAACACTGAAGCTTTCTTT	CAISRQENTEAFF
15	-	TRBV5-4	TRBJ2-3	-	TGTGCCAGCAGCTTGGAGGGGGGGCGGGGAAATACGCAGTATTTT	CASSLEGGRGNTQYF